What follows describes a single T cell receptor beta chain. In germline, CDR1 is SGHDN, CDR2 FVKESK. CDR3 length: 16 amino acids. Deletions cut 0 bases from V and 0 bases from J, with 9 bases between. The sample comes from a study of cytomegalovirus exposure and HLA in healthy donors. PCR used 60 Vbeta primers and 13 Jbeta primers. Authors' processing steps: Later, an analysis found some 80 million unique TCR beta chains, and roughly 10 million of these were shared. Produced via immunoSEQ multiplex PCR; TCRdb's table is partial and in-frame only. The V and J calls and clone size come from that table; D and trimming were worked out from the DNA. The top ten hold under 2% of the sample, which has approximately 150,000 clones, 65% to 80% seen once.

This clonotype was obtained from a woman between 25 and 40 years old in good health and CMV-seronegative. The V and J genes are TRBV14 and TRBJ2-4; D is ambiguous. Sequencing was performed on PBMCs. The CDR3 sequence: CASSQDVLLAKNIQYF. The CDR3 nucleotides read TGTGCCAGCAGCCAAGATGTACTACTAGCCAAAAACATTCAGTACTTC.